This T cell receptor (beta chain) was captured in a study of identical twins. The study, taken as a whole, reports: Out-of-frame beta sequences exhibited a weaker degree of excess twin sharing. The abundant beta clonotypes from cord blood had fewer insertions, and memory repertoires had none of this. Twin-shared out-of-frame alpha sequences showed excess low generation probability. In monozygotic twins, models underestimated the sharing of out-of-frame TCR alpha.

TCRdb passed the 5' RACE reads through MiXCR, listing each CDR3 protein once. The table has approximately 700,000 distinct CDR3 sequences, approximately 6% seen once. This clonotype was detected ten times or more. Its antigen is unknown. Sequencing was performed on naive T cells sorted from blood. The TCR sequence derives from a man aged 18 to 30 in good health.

The CDR3 DNA is TGCAGTGCTTCAGACAGGGGCAGCCACCCTAGCACAGATACGCAGTATTTT. Translating gives CSASDRGSHPSTDTQYF. The chain links TRBV20-1 to TRBJ2-3; 8 nucleotides align to TRBD1. Looked up from germline, CDR1 is DFQATT and CDR2 is SNEGSKA (reference sequence). This CDR3 contains 17 residues. J gave up 0 bases and V 5 bases, and 13 bases lay outside the gene matches.